These T cell receptor beta chains were read from a single sample in a study of T cell responses to AZD1222 COVID-19 vaccine. TCRdb keeps only in-frame clones here, not all; method: immunoSEQ multiplex PCR. The sample records about 83,000 clones, around 93% being singletons. The source was peripheral blood, collected 28 days after the second AZD1222 dose. The receptors stem from an adult who received the AZD1222 COVID-19 vaccine. Both conserved end residues are part of each CDR3. A D gene is named only where the DNA matches it firmly. Clone size is stated in some rows and not others, as once, few, many or a class when expanded.

D gene,clone size,V gene,J gene,CDR3 length,CDR3 DNA,CDR3 protein
NA,NA,TRBV2,TRBJ2-2,15,TGTGCCAGCAGTGAATTGAGCGGGAACACCGGGGAGCTGTTTTTT,CASSELSGNTGELFF
NA,NA,TRBV19,TRBJ1-5,12,TGTGCCAGTAGTATGGAGGGGGGTAACCAGCATTTT,CASSMEGGNQHF
TRBD2,NA,TRBV9,TRBJ2-7,17,TGTGCCAGCAGCCGAGGAGGACTAGCGGGAGGGCGCCACGAGCAGTACTTC,CASSRGGLAGGRHEQYF
NA,NA,TRBV7-2,TRBJ2-2,15,TGTGCCAGCAGCTTAGGAACAGAGAACACCGGGGAGCTGTTTTTT,CASSLGTENTGELFF
TRBD2,NA,TRBV18,TRBJ2-3,15,TGTGCCAGCTCACCAGCTAGCGGGAGAACAGATACGCAGTATTTT,CASSPASGRTDTQYF
TRBD1,NA,TRBV6-4,TRBJ2-3,15,TGTGCCAGCAGACCGGACAGGATGAGCACAGATACGCAGTATTTT,CASRPDRMSTDTQYF
TRBD1,NA,TRBV10-2,TRBJ1-1,14,TGCGCCAGCCTCCGGGACAGAGACAACACTGAAGCTTTCTTT,CASLRDRDNTEAFF
TRBD1,NA,TRBV28,TRBJ1-5,18,TGTGCCAGCAGTTTATGGTGGGACAGCCTTTATAGCAATCAGCCCCAGCATTTT,CASSLWWDSLYSNQPQHF
NA,NA,TRBV3-1/TRBV3-2,TRBJ2-3,12,TGTGCCAGCAGCCTGAGTACAGATACGCAGTATTTT,CASSLSTDTQYF
NA,NA,TRBV20-1,TRBJ1-1,13,TGCAGTGCTAGTGCACGGCTAGAGACTGAAGCTTTCTTT,CSASARLETEAFF
NA,NA,TRBV2,TRBJ2-1,17,TGTGCCAGCAGTGTTGCCCGCGTAGGCCCCCTAAACAATGAGCAGTTCTTC,CASSVARVGPLNNEQFF
NA,NA,TRBV5-6,TRBJ2-7,12,TGTGCCAGCAGCCTCGACTCCCGCGAGCAGTACTTC,CASSLDSREQYF
NA,NA,TRBV19,TRBJ2-1,16,TGTGCCAGTAGTATGAGGACGCGGGGCTCCTACAATGAGCAGTTCTTC,CASSMRTRGSYNEQFF
NA,NA,TRBV11-3,TRBJ2-2,15,TGTGCCAGCAGCTACGGACTTTTGAACACCGGGGAGCTGTTTTTT,CASSYGLLNTGELFF
TRBD2,NA,TRBV11-2,TRBJ2-1,16,TGTGCCAGCAGCTGGGGGAGCGGGATTATCGGCCATGAGCAGTTCTTC,CASSWGSGIIGHEQFF
NA,NA,TRBV6-2/TRBV6-3,TRBJ2-5,13,TGTGCCAGCAGTTACAGGGCTCAAGAGACCCAGTACTTC,CASSYRAQETQYF
TRBD2,NA,TRBV5-4,TRBJ2-7,15,TGTGCCAGCAGCTTGGCGGGCGGGGGGACCTACGAGCAGTACTTC,CASSLAGGGTYEQYF
TRBD1,NA,TRBV27,TRBJ2-7,19,TGTGCCAGCAGTTCCCCGGAAAGGAGGCTCGGGACAGGGACATACGAGCAGTACTTC,CASSSPERRLGTGTYEQYF
TRBD1,once,TRBV28,TRBJ2-5,15,TGTGCCAGCAGCCTCTCGGGACAGGCGTTCGAGACCCAGTACTTC,CASSLSGQAFETQYF
TRBD2,NA,TRBV4-1,TRBJ2-3,18,TGCGCCAGCAGCCAAGACCCCCGTGGACTAGCGGGAGGAGATACGCAGTATTTT,CASSQDPRGLAGGDTQYF
NA,NA,TRBV6-2/TRBV6-3,TRBJ2-5,18,TGTGCCAGCAGTTTTACAGAGGTCCGGAAAGGGAGCCAAGAGACCCAGTACTTC,CASSFTEVRKGSQETQYF
NA,few,TRBV14,TRBJ2-7,13,TGTGCCAGCAGCCAAGGACCGGGACATAGCCCAGTCTTC,CASSQGPGHSPVF
NA,NA,TRBV24-1,TRBJ2-7,14,TGTGCCACCAGTGATAACAGGAAATCCTACGAGCAGTACTTC,CATSDNRKSYEQYF
NA,NA,TRBV12-3/TRBV12-4,TRBJ2-7,12,TGTGCCAGCAGGAGACTTGACTACGAGCAGTACTTC,CASRRLDYEQYF
TRBD1,NA,TRBV15,TRBJ2-1,15,TGTGCCACCAGCAGCCACAGGGGTGCCTACAATGAGCAGTTCTTC,CATSSHRGAYNEQFF
TRBD1,NA,TRBV25-1,TRBJ2-6,15,TGTGCCAGCACAGACAGGGGGGCTGGGGCCAACGTCCTGACTTTC,CASTDRGAGANVLTF
NA,NA,TRBV29-1,TRBJ1-5,13,TGCAGCGTTGCGGTGGAGGGTTATCAGCCCCAGCATTTT,CSVAVEGYQPQHF
NA,once,TRBV7-2,TRBJ2-7,15,TGTGCCAGCAGCTTATGGGGTCCAGCCTCCTACGAGCAGTACTTC,CASSLWGPASYEQYF
NA,NA,TRBV7-6,TRBJ2-1,15,TGTGCCAGCAAGGGGGGGGTTGCATCCTACAATGAGCAGTTCTTC,CASKGGVASYNEQFF
TRBD1,NA,TRBV6-5,TRBJ2-4,15,TGTGCCAGCAGCGTGACAGGGGGTGGCAAAAACATTCAGTACTTC,CASSVTGGGKNIQYF
NA,NA,TRBV7-2,TRBJ2-5,16,TGTGCCAGCAGCACAAACCCCGGGACCCGCGTGCGGACCCAGTACTTC,CASSTNPGTRVRTQYF
NA,NA,TRBV6-1,TRBJ2-3,17,TGTGCCAGCAGTGAAGCTCTGGGTTCGGGGGCGTCAGATACGCAGTATTTT,CASSEALGSGASDTQYF
TRBD2,NA,TRBV10-3,TRBJ2-7,13,TGTGCCACACTAGCGGGAGCATCCTACGAGCAGTACTTC,CATLAGASYEQYF
NA,NA,TRBV18,TRBJ2-3,13,TGTGCCAGCTCACCGCCGAGCACAGATACGCAGTATTTT,CASSPPSTDTQYF
NA,NA,TRBV29-1,TRBJ1-1,14,TGCAGCACCTCCCGGACATCCAAAGGGACTGAAGCTTTCTTT,CSTSRTSKGTEAFF
NA,once,TRBV7-2,TRBJ1-1,15,TGTGCCAGCAGCCCACGACCGGAGGGATACACTGAAGCTTTCTTT,CASSPRPEGYTEAFF
NA,NA,TRBV10-1,TRBJ2-1,12,TGCGTCAATCAGGGGTGGCACAATGAGCAGTTCTTC,CVNQGWHNEQFF
TRBD1,NA,TRBV19,TRBJ1-1,14,TGTGCCAGTATAAACAGGGGGCGAAACACTGAAGCTTTCTTT,CASINRGRNTEAFF
TRBD1,NA,TRBV27,TRBJ1-2,14,TGTGCCAGCAGGGTACAGGGGGCGCAGGGCGGCTACACCTTC,CASRVQGAQGGYTF
NA,NA,TRBV7-2,TRBJ1-2,13,TGTGCCAGCAGCTTAGATCAGAACTATGGCTACACCTTC,CASSLDQNYGYTF
TRBD1,NA,TRBV19,TRBJ2-7,12,TGTGCCAGTAGGGGACAGGTCTACGAGCAGTACTTC,CASRGQVYEQYF
NA,NA,TRBV5-4,TRBJ2-1,16,TGTGCCAGCATTCCTTCTGGGGCATCTTCCTACAATGAGCAGTTCTTC,CASIPSGASSYNEQFF
NA,NA,TRBV28,TRBJ2-6,16,TGTGCCAGCACCAGGGGAACCCTCTCTGGGGCCAACGTCCTGACTTTC,CASTRGTLSGANVLTF
NA,NA,TRBV4-1,TRBJ2-1,12,TGCGCCAGCTCCACATCGTACAATGAGCAGTTCTTC,CASSTSYNEQFF
NA,NA,TRBV30,TRBJ2-1,15,TGTGCCTGGAGTGTAGGCCCCTCAGGGTGTGGTGAGCAGTTCTTC,CAWSVGPSGCGEQFF
NA,NA,TRBV6-5,TRBJ1-4,15,TGTGCCAGCAGCCTCGTGGGACGGTCCAATGAAAAACTGTTTTTT,CASSLVGRSNEKLFF
NA,NA,TRBV6-5,TRBJ1-5,11,TGTGCCAGCAGTCAAAATCAGCCCCAGCATTTT,CASSQNQPQHF
TRBD2,NA,TRBV6-1,TRBJ2-7,16,TGTGCCAGCAGTGTACGGGCTAGCGGGTTGGCCTACGAGCAGTACTTC,CASSVRASGLAYEQYF
NA,NA,TRBV20-1,TRBJ2-1,11,TGCAGTGCTAGAGATCTATATGAGCAGTTCTTC,CSARDLYEQFF
TRBD1,NA,TRBV6-4,TRBJ1-5,17,TGTGCCAGCAGTGCCGACCAACTAGACAGGGCTGGTCAGCCCCAGCATTTT,CASSADQLDRAGQPQHF
TRBD2,NA,TRBV11-2,TRBJ2-6,18,TGTGCCAGCAGCTTGACTCCGGGACTAGCGTCTGGGGCCAACGTCCTGACTTTC,CASSLTPGLASGANVLTF
NA,NA,TRBV7-6,TRBJ2-3,15,TGTGCCAGCAGCTCTTACAAGCAGGGGAGAGATACGCAGTATTTT,CASSSYKQGRDTQYF
NA,NA,TRBV7-9,TRBJ1-2,14,TGTGCCAGCAGGGGAACAGGCATTAGGGATGGCTACACCTTC,CASRGTGIRDGYTF
NA,NA,TRBV5-1,TRBJ1-6,14,TGCGCCAGCAGCTTGGCAATCGTCGGGTCACCCCTCCACTTT,CASSLAIVGSPLHF
NA,NA,TRBV28,TRBJ1-5,11,TGTGCCAGCAGCATACATCAGCCCCAGCATTTT,CASSIHQPQHF
NA,NA,TRBV6-2/TRBV6-3,TRBJ1-1,16,TGTGCCAGCAGCCGATCCCGGGGCAGGGGCAATCGGGAAGCTTTCTTT,CASSRSRGRGNREAFF
TRBD1,NA,TRBV19,TRBJ1-4,13,TGTGCCACAAAGGGACAGGGGCTTGAAAAACTGTTTTTT,CATKGQGLEKLFF